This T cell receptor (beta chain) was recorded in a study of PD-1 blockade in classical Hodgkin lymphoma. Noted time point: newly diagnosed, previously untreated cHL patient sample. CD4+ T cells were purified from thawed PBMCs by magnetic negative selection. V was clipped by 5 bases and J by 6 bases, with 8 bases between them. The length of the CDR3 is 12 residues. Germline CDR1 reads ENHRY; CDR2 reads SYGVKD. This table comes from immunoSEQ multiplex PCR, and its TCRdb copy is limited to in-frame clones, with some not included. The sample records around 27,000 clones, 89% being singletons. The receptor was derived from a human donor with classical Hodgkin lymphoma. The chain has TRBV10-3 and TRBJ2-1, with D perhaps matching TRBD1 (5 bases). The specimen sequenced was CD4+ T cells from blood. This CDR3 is CAISLGANEQFF. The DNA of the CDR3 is TGTGCCATCAGTCTTGGGGCCAATGAGCAGTTCTTC.